This is a list of T cell receptor beta chains from one sample in a study of T-cell reconstitution after alpha-beta-depleted transplantation in children. TCRdb re-called the PCR reads through MiXCR, storing one row per CDR3 protein. Seen here are approximately 210,000 distinct CDR3 sequences, roughly a sixth observed once, and the top ten hold approximately 40%. The specimen comprised PBMCs, mostly from graft donor cells, sampled 360 days after TCRalphabeta/CD19-depleted stem cell transplant. These receptors were taken from a male patient aged 2 to 9 who had a stem cell transplant for acute lymphoblastic leukemia, so the T cells may come from the graft donor. The CDR3 runs from the conserved cysteine through the conserved F or W. A D gene is named only where the DNA matches it firmly. Expanded clones get a size class; other rows say once, few or many, or leave the size out.

CDR3nt | CDR3aa | d_gene | abundance | j_gene | v_gene
TGCGCCAGCAGCCCTCAGCCCGGGACAGGGGTTTTCTACGAGCAGTACTTC | CASSPQPGTGVFYEQYF | TRBD1 | once | TRBJ2-7 | TRBV4-1
TGTGCCAGCAGCTTAAGGGTCCAGCGGGGCACAGATACGCAGTATTTT | CASSLRVQRGTDTQYF | . | few | TRBJ2-3 | TRBV7-9
TGTGCCAGCAACCGACAGGAGAATTCACCCCTCCACTTT | CASNRQENSPLHF | . | . | TRBJ1-6 | TRBV25-1
TGTGCCAGCAGAAAGGGGGCGGTGGGCACCGGGGAGCTGTTTTTT | CASRKGAVGTGELFF | TRBD1 | few | TRBJ2-2 | TRBV12-3/TRBV12-4
TGCGCCAGCAGCTTGGGACTAGCGCAACAAGAGACCCAGTACTTC | CASSLGLAQQETQYF | TRBD2 | many | TRBJ2-5 | TRBV5-1
TGCGCCAGCAGCCAAGTCCTGGCTCTTACTGAAGCTTTCTTT | CASSQVLALTEAFF | . | . | TRBJ1-1 | TRBV4-3
TGTGCCAGCAGTTCAGGACTTCCTATAACCGATACGCAGTATTTT | CASSSGLPITDTQYF | . | . | TRBJ2-3 | TRBV7-8
TGCGCCAGCAGCCAAGGGTACGGGGGGGCGGTAACTGATACGCAGTATTTT | CASSQGYGGAVTDTQYF | TRBD2 | . | TRBJ2-3 | TRBV4-3
TGCAGTGCTAGAGAGGGGGGGGGCGGCACTGAAGCTTTCTTT | CSAREGGGGTEAFF | . | once | TRBJ1-1 | TRBV20-1
TGCAGTGCTAGTCCCGGGACTAGCGGGGAGACCCAGTACTTC | CSASPGTSGETQYF | TRBD2 | few | TRBJ2-5 | TRBV20-1
TGCGCCAGCGCAACAGGGGGCGGCAGGACTGAAGCTTTCTTT | CASATGGGRTEAFF | TRBD1 | . | TRBJ1-1 | TRBV10-2
TGCAGCGTTGAAGGCTACAATGTAGGGCAGTTCTTC | CSVEGYNVGQFF | . | few | TRBJ2-1 | TRBV29-1
TGTGCCAGCAGCTTAGACAGGAGCCCTGAAGCTTTCTTT | CASSLDRSPEAFF | . | . | TRBJ1-1 | TRBV7-9
TGTGCCAGCAGCCCGATCCGGGACAGGGTCTACGAGCAGTACTTC | CASSPIRDRVYEQYF | TRBD1 | . | TRBJ2-7 | TRBV3-1
TGTGCCAGCAGCTTAACTATGGGAGCGGGGGGTATAGATACGCAGTATTTT | CASSLTMGAGGIDTQYF | TRBD2 | many | TRBJ2-3 | TRBV7-8
TGCAGTGCTATGGCCCCCGGGACTAGCGGGGTTGGGCAGTATTTT | CSAMAPGTSGVGQYF | TRBD2 | . | TRBJ2-3 | TRBV20-1
TGTGCCAGCAGCCTACAGGGGATTAAGGGTCAGCCCCAGCATTTT | CASSLQGIKGQPQHF | TRBD1 | . | TRBJ1-5 | TRBV7-2
TGTGCCAGCAGTTACTCAGGGTCGGGAGAGCAGTACTTC | CASSYSGSGEQYF | . | . | TRBJ2-7 | TRBV6-5
TGTGCCAGCACCACGGGCATCCGGGAGACCCAGTACTTC | CASTTGIRETQYF | . | . | TRBJ2-5 | TRBV7-2
TGTGCCAGTTTTCCGGGACGGCCGCCCTCTGGAAACACCATATATTTT | CASFPGRPPSGNTIYF | . | . | TRBJ1-3 | TRBV28
TGCGCCAGCAGCCAACAGGGTAGCACAGATACGCAGTATTTT | CASSQQGSTDTQYF | . | few | TRBJ2-3 | TRBV5-1
TGCAGTGCTAGAGATGGGGGGCACTACGAGCAGTACTTC | CSARDGGHYEQYF | . | many | TRBJ2-7 | TRBV20-1
TGTGCCAGCTCCCCCGGGTTCTATGGCTACACCTTC | CASSPGFYGYTF | . | . | TRBJ1-2 | TRBV12-3/TRBV12-4
TGTGCCAGCAGTTATCGGACAGGGGCCACTGAAGCTTTCTTT | CASSYRTGATEAFF | TRBD1 | . | TRBJ1-1 | TRBV6-5